One and the same sample provided the 10 T cell receptor beta chains below, sequenced in a study of cytomegalovirus exposure and HLA in healthy donors. The PCR contained 60 Vbeta and 13 Jbeta primers. Data came from immunoSEQ multiplex PCR; TCRdb stores just in-frame clones and leaves some out. The repertoire includes some 150,000 clones, 82% of them detected once, and approximately 6.3% sits in the top ten. Sequenced input: PBMCs. The receptors stem from a woman in her 50s in good health and CMV-seropositive.

This clone occurred a few times. The chain joins TRBV6-6 to TRBJ1-1; no firm D call. The CDR3 length is 15 residues. Germline V lookup: CDR1 MNHNY, CDR2 SVGAGI (reference sequence). The V end lost 0 bases, the J end lost 3 bases, and 11 bases lay between the germline ends. The CDR3 nucleotides are TGTGCCAGCAGTTACTCGATTAGATCTCACACTGAAGCTTTCTTT. Amino acids: CASSYSIRSHTEAFF.

This chain connects TRBV7-2 to TRBJ1-1; D might be TRBD1 (5 bases). The germline V and J ends were trimmed by 4 bases and 6 bases, with 15 bases remaining between them. This CDR3 spans 14 amino acids. Germline assignment: CDR1 SGHTA and CDR2 FQGNSA. The CDR3 here is CASSSRQSISEAFF. The CDR3 nucleotides read TGTGCCAGCAGCTCCAGACAGAGTATCTCTGAAGCTTTCTTT.

CDR3 region: CATSISGDNSPLHF. CDR3 DNA: TGTGCCACCAGCATCTCAGGCGATAATTCACCCCTCCACTTT. The chain couples TRBV15 to TRBJ1-6; no definite D call. V was clipped by 4 bases and J by 5 bases, with 9 bases between them. Germline-derived CDR1 and CDR2 are LNHNV and YYDKDF (reference sequence). The CDR3 totals 14 residues.

The count of this clone is one. The rearrangement joins TRBV4-2 to TRBJ2-5, with D possibly being TRBD1 (6 bases). The J call could be wrong; TRBJ2-7 is a better fit for the DNA end. The germline V gene encodes CDR1 LGHNA and CDR2 YNFKEQ. The CDR3 contains 15 residues. CDR3 DNA sequence: TGTGCCAGCAGCCAAGGGACGGGACAACCCTACGAGCAGTACTTC. Translation gives CASSQGTGQPYEQYF.

The chain employs TRBV6-1 and TRBJ2-3, with 9 positions matching TRBD2. This CDR3 region has 14 residues. The junction had 4 bases not matched to a gene; V was cut back by 4 bases and J by 5 bases. The germline gives CDR1 MNHNS, CDR2 SASEGT. CDR3 protein: CASSATSGIDTQYF. CDR3 DNA: TGTGCCAGCAGTGCGACTAGCGGTATAGATACGCAGTATTTT.

The V gene is TRBV29-1, the J gene TRBJ1-2; 10 bases fit TRBD1. The CDR3 covers 13 residues. V lost 4 bases and J lost 5; bases outside the gene matches: 4. The germline gives CDR1 SQVTM, CDR2 ANQGSEA. In DNA form, the CDR3 reads TGCAGCGTTGGGGGACAGGGGAGTTATGGCTACACCTTC. It codes for CSVGGQGSYGYTF.

The chain uses TRBV13 and TRBJ1-2; tentatively, D is TRBD1 (5 bases). Per germline, CDR1 PRHDT and CDR2 FYEKMQ (reference sequence). V was clipped by 2 bases and J by 8 bases, with 15 bases between them. The CDR3 extends over 14 amino acids. The CDR3 is CASSLRPDSIGYTF. The CDR3, as DNA: TGTGCCAGCAGCTTAAGGCCCGACAGTATAGGCTACACCTTC. Supplemented by reference TRBV13 and TRBJ1-2, the full variable domain reads AAGVIQSPRHLIKEKRETATLKCYPIPRHDTVYWYQQGPGQDPQFLISFYEKMQSDKGSIPDRFSAQQFSDYHSELNMSSLELGDSALYFCASSLRPDSIGYTFGSGTRLTVV.

The chain employs TRBV5-1 and TRBJ1-4; D might be TRBD1 (6 bases). V gave up 3 bases and J gave up 8 bases, with 23 bases separating them. The CDR3 runs to 17 residues. CDR1 is SGHRS, CDR2 YFSETQ, per germline. As DNA, the CDR3 is TGCGCCAGCAGCTCTGGAGACACAGGGAGGGTCGGAGAAAAACTGTTTTTT. Translated, it gives CASSSGDTGRVGEKLFF.

The chain employs TRBV5-4 and TRBJ1-3; weak D call: TRBD1 (6 bases). Per germline, CDR1 SGHNT and CDR2 YYREEE (reference sequence). V was shortened by 4 bases and J by 2 bases, with 13 bases between the two germline ends. The CDR3 spans 15 residues. The CDR3 spells CASSPEGGPGNTIYF. CDR3 nucleotide sequence: TGTGCCAGCAGCCCGGAGGGGGGGCCTGGAAACACCATATATTTT.

As regards this clone: An end of the junction does not agree with germline; a read error may underlie this. This chain joins TRBV7-9 and TRBJ1-2; D gene ambiguous. The CDR3 sequence is 12 residues long. The germline gives CDR1 SEHNR, CDR2 FQNEAQ (reference sequence). The CDR3 loop is CSSLNLDYGYTF. CDR3 DNA sequence: TGTTCCAGCTTAAACCTAGACTATGGCTACACCTTC.